This T cell receptor beta chain was recovered during a study of T cell repertoires in cytomegalovirus infection. Study as a whole: Through public TCR beta signatures, both CMV infection and matching HLA type were indicated.

V was shortened by 0 bases and J by 4 bases, with 8 bases between the two germline ends. Germline V gene sequence: CDR1 SGHDT, CDR2 YYEEEE. The CDR3 has 14 residues. This clonotype was found a few times. Its antigen is still unknown. TCRdb redid the calling of the reads with MiXCR, one entry per CDR3 protein. This sample yields approximately 500,000 distinct CDR3 sequences, of which about a quarter are seen a single time; around 14% belongs to the top ten. Notes on the study in general: Summed frequency of shared TCR beta families picked out CMV carriers who also had the relevant HLA. Dominating the ex vivo response were HLA-C-restricted CMV-specific TCR beta clonotypes.

This receptor was taken from a human donor in good health (CMV status not recorded). Some clones in this sample may be carry-over from other donors' samples. The chain links TRBV5-6 to TRBJ1-5; no clear D. The sample was PBMCs. CDR3 loop: CASSLGIQNQPQHF. Here the CDR3 DNA reads TGTGCCAGCAGCTTGGGTATACAGAATCAGCCCCAGCATTTT.